This T cell receptor (beta chain) was observed in a study of blood T cells in healthy people across ages. The second PCR ran about 6 to 12 cycles with a sample-barcoded 5' primer and J-beta primers. TCRdb reprocessed the 5' RACE reads with MiXCR, giving one entry per CDR3 protein. The sample has more than 800,000 distinct CDR3 sequences, around 28% seen once. This clonotype has a count of ten or more. What it recognizes is unknown. The CDR3 is 15 residues long. Germline CDR1 and CDR2: SGHVS and FQNEAQ. V gave up 4 bases and J gave up 1 base; unmatched junction bases: 3. The study, taken as a whole, reports: Without sorted subsets, naive and antigen-experienced compartments could not be conclusively compared.

The chain employs TRBV7-8 and TRBJ2-3; 9 nucleotides line up with TRBD1. Sequencing was carried out using blood. The sequence was obtained from a woman older than 75 in good health. DNA for the CDR3: TGTGCCAGCAGCTCGCGGGACAGGGGCACAGATACGCAGTATTTT. Protein sequence: CASSSRDRGTDTQYF.